Sequencing of this T cell receptor beta chain was carried out in a study of CD8 T cells in ankylosing spondylitis. Study-level points and caveats: Prior literature has documented some motif variants in synovial fluid and blood from reactive arthritis. Reportedly, matched ankylosing spondylitis synovial fluid was significantly enriched for disease-linked clones. A motif of 7 to 9 highly homologous TCR beta variants was seen as apparently characteristic of ankylosing spondylitis blood.

TCRdb re-called the 5' RACE reads through MiXCR, storing one row per CDR3 protein. In the table there are about 250,000 distinct CDR3 sequences, around 8% of which are singletons. This clonotype was detected ten times or more. Its specificity is not known. The CDR3 covers 14 residues. Trimming pared 2 bases from V and 4 bases from J, leaving 13 bases between. CDR1 and CDR2 (germline): DFQATT, SNEGSKA (reference sequence). The source material was blood, either unsorted or a sorted T cell fraction (not recorded which). This rearrangement joins TRBV20-1 to TRBJ2-3; D unresolved. The TCR comes from a female donor with ankylosing spondylitis or in good health (not recorded which). The CDR3 sequence: CSARFPGPPDTQYF. CDR3 DNA: TGCAGTGCTAGATTTCCCGGGCCCCCAGATACGCAGTATTTT.